This TCR beta chain is drawn from a study of cytomegalovirus exposure and HLA in healthy donors. Findings and limits, study-wide: Per a later analysis, HLA-associated TCR beta chains showed more clonal expansion than other, equally common TCR beta chains. Sequencing depth roughly uniform across donors was assumed in presence/absence analyses.

V gave up 5 bases and J gave up 2 bases, with 20 bases separating them. Germline V gives CDR1 SEHNR, CDR2 FQNEAQ (reference sequence). CDR3 length: 17 amino acids. The primer mix had 60 Vbeta and 13 Jbeta primers. Produced via immunoSEQ multiplex PCR; TCRdb's table is partial and in-frame only. The table has fewer than 180,000 clones, 70% to 80% seen once. On this clone itself: What it recognizes is unknown.

Sample: PBMCs. This TCR was recovered from a human donor in good health. J is TRBJ2-3 and V is TRBV7-9, with D possibly TRBD2 on 5 matching bases. CDR3 in amino acids: CASSRRADLVHTDTQYF. CDR3 bases: TGTGCCAGCAGCCGCCGGGCGGACTTGGTCCACACAGATACGCAGTATTTT.